This T cell receptor beta chain was recorded in a study of blood T cells in healthy people across ages. This clonotype was picked up a small number of times. Trimming left V 6 bases short and J 5 bases short, with 11 bases between. CDR1 and CDR2 from the germline V gene are SNHLY and FYNNEI. CDR3 length equals 13 residues. Combining a sample-barcoded 5' primer with a J-beta primer mix, a second PCR ran for roughly 6 to 12 cycles. Every molecule of cDNA carried a tag from a template-switch adaptor with 12 random nucleotides. Via MiXCR, TCRdb re-called the 5' RACE reads, giving one row per CDR3 protein. The data show roughly 500,000 distinct CDR3 sequences, with approximately 25% seen just once and around 10% held by the top ten. These data were also reused for a study on T cells of mothers and their children. That study reports: Material was donated by three healthy Caucasian mothers and their six children. Related mother-child pairs shared marginally more repertoire than unrelated pairs, though not significantly.

The sample taken for sequencing was blood. This rearrangement joins TRBV2 to TRBJ2-1; D remains unclear. The origin of this receptor is a boy aged 10-17 years in good health. The chain's CDR3 is CASREQDNNEQFF. In nucleotides, the CDR3 is TGTGCCAGCAGAGAACAAGATAACAATGAGCAGTTCTTC.